Listed here are 20 T cell receptor beta chains from one sample, sequenced in a study of T cells in women clearing cervical HPV infection. Profiled with immunoSEQ multiplex PCR; TCRdb holds only in-frame clones, not every one. In total, the table holds under 50,000 clones. Sequencing used blood buffy coat. Source of these receptors: a woman between 18 and 75 years old with a cervical HPV16 infection that either progressed to CIN3+ or cleared (not recorded which).

About this clone: The read terminates 3 residues ahead of where the CDR3 ends, so the germline J gene completes it. The chain recombines TRBV29-1 with TRBJ2-7; TRBD2 matches at 10 bases. The germline gives CDR1 SQVTM, CDR2 ANQGSEA. V trimming: 6 bases; J trimming: 6 bases; junction bases outside the gene matches: 8. The CDR3 is 13 amino acids. CDR3 region: CSVASGSPVEQYF. The CDR3 DNA, read in part, is TGCAGCGTGGCTAGCGGGAGTCCGGTCGAG.

Of note for this clone: The CDR3 extends 3 residues past the end of the read, so its final part is completed from the germline J gene. This rearrangement joins TRBV7-9 to TRBJ2-5; the match to TRBD2 covers 7 bases. V dropped 8 bases and J dropped 5; count of bases not matched to a gene: 14. Germline lookup yields CDR1 SEHNR and CDR2 FQNEAQ (reference sequence). CDR3 length equals 15 residues. The CDR3 loop reads CASGRGEAGGETQYF. CDR3 bases read: TGTGCCAGCGGCCGGGGAGAAGCCGGGGGGGAGACC.

As regards this clone: The read falls 3 residues short of the CDR3 end, and the missing part is taken from the germline J gene. The J gene is TRBJ1-2, the V gene TRBV7-6; 9 nucleotides line up with TRBD1. This CDR3 is built from 16 residues. Germline-derived CDR1 and CDR2 are SGHVS and FNYEAQ. V lost 1 base to trimming and J lost 7 bases; unmatched junction nucleotides: 10. The CDR3 loop is CASSLGQGDRSSGYTF. The part of the CDR3 DNA that was read is TGTGCCAGCAGCTTAGGACAGGGGGACCGTTCGAGTGGC.

Turning to this clone: The read ends 3 residues shy of where the CDR3 ends; the end is completed using the germline J gene. The rearrangement joins TRBV19 to TRBJ2-3; D is perhaps TRBD1 (6 bases). CDR1 is LNHDA and CDR2 is SQIVND in the germline V gene (reference sequence). This CDR3 is built from 15 residues. CDR3 bases read: TGTGCCAGTAGTATAGAGGCAGGGGAGAATCAGCCG. This gives the protein CASSIEAGENQP. The whole CDR3 reads CASSIEAGENQPQYF.

Remarks on this clone: The read is 3 residues too short to cover the CDR3 end, so that end is filled in from the germline J gene. V is TRBV7-7 and J is TRBJ2-2; D gene unclear. The length of the CDR3 is 13 residues. CDR1 is SSHAT and CDR2 is FNYEAQ in the germline V gene (reference sequence). V lost 3 bases to trimming and J lost 5 bases, with 7 bases between them. The CDR3 here is CASSLSVTGELFF. Partial CDR3 DNA: TGTGCCAGCAGCTTGTCTGTGACCGGGGAG.

With regard to this clone: Coverage ceases 3 residues before the CDR3 finishes, and the germline J gene fills in the end. The chain combines TRBV28 with TRBJ2-7; 11 bases map to TRBD1. Trimming removed 7 bases from V and 3 bases from J; junction bases left unmatched: 14. The CDR3 totals 17 residues. Germline V lookup: CDR1 MDHEN, CDR2 SYDVKM. The part of the CDR3 DNA that was read is TGTGCCAGCAACACTGTCCTCGGACAGGGGGCTGGCTACGAG. Protein sequence: CASNTVLGQGAGYE. The CDR3, in full, reads CASNTVLGQGAGYEQYF.

In the case of this clone: From the germline J gene comes the end of the CDR3, since the read stops 3 residues before it. V is TRBV7-9 and J is TRBJ2-4; tentative D call: TRBD2 (5 bases). The germline gives CDR1 SEHNR, CDR2 FQNEAQ (reference sequence). This CDR3 comprises 13 residues. Deletions cut 2 bases from V and 4 bases from J, with 6 bases between. The CDR3 DNA, read in part, is TGTGCCAGCAGCTTACCGGGGAAAAACATT. Its protein product is CASSLPGKNI. Given in full, the CDR3 is CASSLPGKNIQYF.

Turning to this clone: The read ends 3 residues shy of where the CDR3 ends; the end is completed using the germline J gene. The gene calls are TRBV11-2 and TRBJ1-5; D unresolved. The CDR3 is 14 amino acids. V shed 3 bases and J shed 0 bases, with 6 bases lying between them. Looked up from germline, CDR1 is SGHAT and CDR2 is FQNNGV. The covered CDR3 bases are TGTGCCAGCAGCTTGTTAGATAGCAATCAGCCC. It codes for CASSLLDSNQP. The whole CDR3 reads CASSLLDSNQPQHF.

With respect to this clone: The CDR3 extends 3 residues past the end of the read, so its final part is completed from the germline J gene. The V and J genes are TRBV19 and TRBJ1-2, with D hard to call. There are 13 residues in the CDR3. CDR1 is LNHDA and CDR2 is SQIVND in the germline V gene (reference sequence). CDR3 DNA, as far as it was read: TGTGCCAGTAGTATAGTGGGCTCCTACGAC. This encodes CASSIVGSYD. The whole CDR3 sequence is CASSIVGSYDYTF.

Details on this clone: The read terminates 3 residues ahead of where the CDR3 ends, so the germline J gene completes it. The V and J genes are TRBV5-1 and TRBJ1-1; no clear D. Trimming took 5 bases from V and 1 from J, leaving 9 bases between them. The germline V gene encodes CDR1 SGHRS and CDR2 YFSETQ. The CDR3 extends over 13 amino acids. The DNA read from the CDR3 is TGCGCCAGCAGGGAGCGGGGGAACACTGAA. Amino acids: CASRERGNTE. The whole CDR3 reads CASRERGNTEAFF.

About this clone: Coverage ceases 3 residues before the CDR3 finishes, and the germline J gene fills in the end. The gene calls are TRBV4-2 and TRBJ2-3; TRBD2 matches at 9 bases. CDR1 is LGHNA and CDR2 is YNFKEQ in the germline V gene. The trim removed 6 bases at V and 2 bases at J, leaving 3 bases unmatched. This CDR3 has 14 amino acids. CDR3 DNA (partial): TGTGCCAGCAGAGGACTAGCGCCCACAGATACG. Translation: CASRGLAPTDT. The whole CDR3 region reads CASRGLAPTDTQYF.

A remark on this clone: Read coverage stops 3 residues before the CDR3 terminus; the germline J gene supplies the remainder. V is TRBV18 and J is TRBJ2-3; D may be TRBD1 (5 bases). The germline gives CDR1 KGHSH, CDR2 LQKENI. The CDR3 runs 16 residues. The CDR3 bases that were read are TGTGCCAGCTCACCACCGAATTCAGGGTCGCGAGAGACG. Protein product: CASSPPNSGSRET. The complete CDR3 sequence is CASSPPNSGSRETQYF. The entire variable domain, with the rest obtained from reference TRBV18 and TRBJ2-3, is as follows: NAGVMQNPRHLVRRRGQEARLRCSPMKGHSHVYWYRQLPEEGLKFMVYLQKENIIDESGMPKERFSAEFPKEGPSILRIQQVVRGDSAAYFCASSPPNSGSRETQYFGPGTRLTVL.

To note about this clone: Read sequence stops 3 residues before the CDR3 end, and the germline J gene provides the missing end. The chain is built from TRBV18 and TRBJ1-1, with D possibly TRBD1 on 6 matching bases. CDR1 and CDR2 (germline): KGHSH, LQKENI. This CDR3 comprises 16 residues. Trimming pared 6 bases from V and 1 base from J, leaving 18 bases between. CDR3 bases read: TGTGCCAGCTCCCGATCAGGGGCTAAGAGGAACACTGAA. Its protein is CASSRSGAKRNTE. The CDR3 in full is CASSRSGAKRNTEAFF.

Comments on this clone: The read halts 3 residues ahead of the CDR3 end, with the missing end drawn from the germline J gene. The chain employs TRBV5-6 and TRBJ2-5, with TRBD1 matching 7 bases. CDR1 is SGHDT, CDR2 YYEEEE, per germline. The CDR3 consists of 13 residues. The junction had 1 base not matched to a gene; V was cut back by 2 bases and J by 3 bases. The covered CDR3 bases are TGTGCCAGCAGCTTAGGGGGCGAAGAGACC. Residues: CASSLGGEET. The CDR3 in full is CASSLGGEETQYF.

To note about this clone: The sequenced fragment ends 3 residues before the CDR3 boundary, so the rest is inferred from the germline J gene. This chain joins TRBV19 and TRBJ1-2; D not resolved. The CDR3 contains 14 residues. The V gene's germline CDR1 is LNHDA and CDR2 SQIVND (reference sequence). The part of the CDR3 DNA that was read is TGTGCCAGTAGCCTTCGACTAGCGATCGGAGAC. It specifies CASSLRLAIGD. The entire CDR3 is CASSLRLAIGDYTF.

The chain's CDR3 is CSARGVGTNYGYTF. The CDR3 DNA, read in part, is TGCAGTGCTCGGGGGGTGGGGACTAACTATGGC. The rearrangement links TRBV20-1 to TRBJ1-2, with a possible D match to TRBD1 (5 bases). The observed sequence ends 3 residues before the CDR3 terminus, with the missing tail filled in from the germline J gene. The ends were cut back, 5 bases at V and 0 bases at J, with 13 bases in the middle. Germline loops: CDR1 DFQATT, CDR2 SNEGSKA (reference sequence). The CDR3 has 14 amino acids.

The sequenced CDR3 bases are TGTGCCAGCAGCTTAATGCCGGGGGGGGAGGGAGAGACC. This encodes CASSLMPGGEGET. The CDR3 in full is CASSLMPGGEGETQYF. The chain employs TRBV7-6 and TRBJ2-5; 8 bases fit TRBD2. The sequence runs out 3 residues before the end of the CDR3; the remainder is reconstructed from the germline J gene. The CDR3 extends over 16 amino acids. Germline V lookup: CDR1 SGHVS, CDR2 FNYEAQ. V trimming: 2 bases; J trimming: 4 bases; junction bases outside the gene matches: 9. The variable domain in full, completed from reference TRBV7-6 and TRBJ2-5, reads GAGVSQSPRYKVTKRGQDVALRCDPISGHVSLYWYRQALGQGPEFLTYFNYEAQQDKSGLPNDRFSAERPEGSISTLTIQRTEQRDSAMYRCASSLMPGGEGETQYFGPGTRLLVL.

As for this clone: The CDR3 goes on 3 residues after the read ends, and that part is filled in from the germline J gene. The chain has TRBV6-1 and TRBJ1-4, with 7 bases that match TRBD1. The V gene end was trimmed by 2 bases and the J gene end by 4 bases; junction bases not matched to a gene: 4. The germline V gene encodes CDR1 MNHNS and CDR2 SASEGT. CDR3 length: 15 residues. The CDR3 DNA, read in part, is TGTGCCAGCAGTGAACCGGGACAGATTAATGAAAAA. It is translated as CASSEPGQINEK. In full, the CDR3 reads CASSEPGQINEKLFF.

Partial CDR3 DNA: TGTGCCAGCAGTTTATCACCCCCGCGCGGAAGCGGGAAGAAATCCGAG. Translated, it gives CASSLSPPRGSGKKSE. The complete CDR3 sequence is CASSLSPPRGSGKKSEQYF. The chain links TRBV27 to TRBJ2-7; 7 bases are a match to TRBD2. The read halts 3 residues ahead of the CDR3 end, with the missing end drawn from the germline J gene. The J segment lost 6 bases and the V segment lost 0 bases, leaving 20 bases of the junction unmatched. This CDR3 is 19 amino acids long. Germline V gene sequence: CDR1 MNHEY, CDR2 SMNVEV (reference sequence).

This clone shows up as medium-sized by frequency. The observed sequence ends 3 residues before the CDR3 terminus, with the missing tail filled in from the germline J gene. V usage is TRBV14 and J usage is TRBJ2-1; D ambiguous. Germline V lookup: CDR1 SGHDN, CDR2 FVKESK. Trimming removed 1 base at V and 9 bases at J, with 16 bases between. CDR3 size: 15 residues. CDR3 amino acids: CASSQGSDAGGEQFF. CDR3 DNA, as far as it was read: TGTGCCAGCAGCCAAGGTTCGGATGCAGGTGGTGAG.